A single sample is the source of the 26 T cell receptor beta chains below, sequenced in a study of blood T cell repertoires in COVID-19. The assay was immunoSEQ multiplex PCR, and TCRdb's table has in-frame clones only and misses some. Among fewer than 650,000 clones listed, around nine tenths were seen once. The sample was peripheral blood. These receptor sequences come from a woman aged 45-60 years with COVID-19, enrolled during active disease.

V is TRBV7-2 and J is TRBJ1-2; 7 bases align to TRBD1. V lost 1 base and J lost 7; bases outside the gene matches: 12. CDR1 and CDR2 from the germline V gene are SGHTA and FQGNSA. This CDR3 region has 16 residues. The CDR3 bases are TGTGCCAGCAGCTTAGACCTAGGGGGCTTTCTAGCTGGCTACACCTTC. Residues: CASSLDLGGFLAGYTF. The whole variable domain, filled in from reference TRBV7-2 and TRBJ1-2, reads GAGVSQSPSNKVTEKGKDVELRCDPISGHTALYWYRQSLGQGLEFLIYFQGNSAPDKSGLPSDRFSAERTGGSVSTLTIQRTQQEDSAVYLCASSLDLGGFLAGYTFGSGTRLTVV.

This rearrangement joins TRBV9 to TRBJ1-1; weak D call: TRBD1 (6 bases). CDR3 length equals 17 residues. Germline lookup yields CDR1 SGDLS and CDR2 YYNGEE. V dropped 0 bases and J dropped 3 bases, with 18 bases sitting between them. The CDR3 nucleotides read TGTGCCAGCAGCGTAGAAGGGACACGGGAGGGGGACACTGAAGCTTTCTTT. This sequence encodes CASSVEGTREGDTEAFF.

Remarks on this clone: At one end the junction does not follow the germline gene, possibly because of a read error. The chain joins TRBV13 to TRBJ2-3; 13 nucleotides align to TRBD2. The length of the CDR3 is 17 residues. CDR1 is PRHDT, CDR2 FYEKMQ, per germline (reference sequence). This chain's CDR3 is CASSLGTSGARTDTQYF. As DNA, the CDR3 is TGTGCCAGCAGCCTAGGGACTAGCGGGGCGCGCACAGATACGCAGTATTTT.

This clone was recorded many times. The chain carries TRBV11-2 and TRBJ1-1, with TRBD1 matching over 10 bases. J gave up 4 bases and V 5 bases, and 10 bases lay outside the gene matches. Germline assignment: CDR1 SGHAT and CDR2 FQNNGV. The CDR3 is 16 residues long. The DNA of the CDR3 is TGTGCCAGCAGCGCACCCTCCGGGACAGGGGCCACTGAAGCTTTCTTT. Translating gives CASSAPSGTGATEAFF.

The chain uses TRBV5-4 and TRBJ2-3; 12 bases are shared with TRBD2. CDR3 length equals 17 residues. The V segment lost 0 bases and the J segment 5 bases; nucleotides outside the gene matches: 7. CDR1 and CDR2 (germline): SGHNT, YYREEE (reference sequence). CDR3 nucleotides: TGTGCCAGCAGCTTGGTGGGGCTAGCGGGGGGGCGAGATACGCAGTATTTT. The encoded protein is CASSLVGLAGGRDTQYF.

The chain combines TRBV6-5 with TRBJ2-5, with 9 bases fitting TRBD2. CDR3 size: 15 residues. Germline CDR1 and CDR2: MNHEY and SVGAGI. The trim removed 10 bases at V and 3 bases at J, leaving 12 bases unmatched. The CDR3 sequence is CATQRLAGYEETQYF. The CDR3 DNA sequence: TGTGCCACCCAAAGGCTAGCGGGGTACGAAGAGACCCAGTACTTC.

The gene calls are TRBV28 and TRBJ1-5, with D uncertain. The CDR3 covers 13 residues. The V end was cut by 3 bases, the J end by 9 bases, with 12 bases between. The germline gives CDR1 MDHEN, CDR2 SYDVKM. CDR3 sequence: CASSFDRRGPQHF. DNA of the CDR3: TGTGCCAGCAGTTTCGACCGCAGAGGGCCCCAGCATTTT. The whole variable domain, remainder taken from reference TRBV28 and TRBJ1-5, is DVKVTQSSRYLVKRTGEKVFLECVQDMDHENMFWYRQDPGLGLRLIYFSYDVKMKEKGDIPEGYSVSREKKERFSLILESASTNQTSMYLCASSFDRRGPQHFGDGTRLSIL.

The chain carries TRBV15 and TRBJ2-7, with D possibly TRBD1 on 6 matching bases. CDR3 length: 16 residues. CDR1 and CDR2 (germline): LNHNV, YYDKDF (reference sequence). Trimming left V 1 base short and J 0 bases short, with 13 bases between. The CDR3 region has the DNA TGTGCCACCAGCAGAGCCACCGGGACACGCTCCTACGAGCAGTACTTC. Translation gives CATSRATGTRSYEQYF.

This chain joins TRBV3-1 (or the pseudogene TRBV3-2) and TRBJ1-4; the match to TRBD1 covers 9 bases. Unmatched junction bases numbered 8, after V lost 6 bases and J lost 0 bases. From germline, CDR1 is LGHDT and CDR2 YNNKEL (reference sequence). The CDR3 spans 17 residues. The CDR3 bases are TGTGCCAGCAGTCTTCCGGGACAGGGTCCAACTAATGAAAAACTGTTTTTT. Protein product: CASSLPGQGPTNEKLFF.

This clone was seen only a few times. The chain has TRBV19 and TRBJ2-7; 7 bases agree with TRBD1. This CDR3 spans 16 amino acids. The J segment lost 5 bases and the V segment lost 5 bases, leaving 15 bases of the junction unmatched. Germline lookup yields CDR1 LNHDA and CDR2 SQIVND (reference sequence). CDR3 sequence: CASSVFPRQGYNEQYF. Written as DNA, the CDR3 is TGTGCCAGTAGTGTCTTTCCCAGACAGGGATATAACGAGCAGTACTTC.

The V call is TRBV24-1, the J call TRBJ1-2; D call uncertain. Germline V gene sequence: CDR1 KGHDR, CDR2 SFDVKD. V was cut by 3 bases and J by 8 bases, with 12 bases left in between. The CDR3 length is 13 residues. CDR3 in amino acids: CATSDRLTGGYTF. CDR3 coding DNA: TGTGCCACCAGTGATAGGTTAACGGGGGGCTACACCTTC.

V is TRBV11-3 and J is TRBJ1-1; 8 bases map to TRBD1. The CDR3 length is 15 residues. The V and J ends lost 1 base and 4 bases, in that order; junction bases with no gene match: 5. CDR1 is SGHNT and CDR2 is YENEEA in the germline V gene. The CDR3 sequence is CASSLGNRGSTEAFF. CDR3 DNA sequence: TGTGCCAGCAGCTTAGGCAACAGGGGGAGCACTGAAGCTTTCTTT.

The chain has TRBV11-2 and TRBJ1-2, with no clear D. Trimming pared 1 base from V and 1 base from J, leaving 7 bases between. The CDR3 runs 14 residues. Per germline, CDR1 SGHAT and CDR2 FQNNGV. The CDR3 reads CASSLGFGNYGYTF. Written as DNA, the CDR3 is TGTGCCAGCAGCTTAGGGTTCGGTAACTATGGCTACACCTTC.

V usage is TRBV5-1 and J usage is TRBJ1-1, with D perhaps TRBD1 (5 bases). The ends were cut back, 4 bases at V and 3 bases at J, with 13 bases in the middle. The CDR3 spans 14 residues. Germline CDR1 SGHRS, CDR2 YFSETQ. CDR3 protein: CASSPEGLDTEAFF. The CDR3 bases are TGCGCCAGCAGCCCGGAGGGGTTGGACACTGAAGCTTTCTTT.

This chain joins TRBV9 and TRBJ2-1; the match to TRBD2 covers 12 bases. CDR1 is SGDLS, CDR2 YYNGEE, per germline. V lost 0 bases and J lost 4; bases outside the gene matches: 5. This CDR3 is 17 amino acids long. The CDR3 nucleotides are TGTGCCAGCAGCGTAGAGGGACTAGCGGGCGTATACAATGAGCAGTTCTTC. Encoded protein: CASSVEGLAGVYNEQFF.

V usage is TRBV7-2 and J usage is TRBJ2-2, with D possibly matching TRBD2 (5 bases). Germline assignment: CDR1 SGHTA and CDR2 FQGNSA. With 1 base removed from V and 5 bases from J, the gap between germline ends came to 14 bases. CDR3 length equals 16 residues. DNA of the CDR3: TGTGCCAGCAGCTTAGGAGGAGGTGGGGTTACCGGGGAGCTGTTTTTT. This sequence encodes CASSLGGGGVTGELFF. Full variable domain (rest looked up from reference TRBV7-2 and TRBJ2-2): GAGVSQSPSNKVTEKGKDVELRCDPISGHTALYWYRQSLGQGLEFLIYFQGNSAPDKSGLPSDRFSAERTGGSVSTLTIQRTQQEDSAVYLCASSLGGGGVTGELFFGEGSRLTVL.

The CDR3 loop is CASSIMGQSASGANVLTF. CDR3 coding DNA: TGTGCCAGTAGTATTATGGGACAGTCAGCCTCTGGGGCCAACGTCCTGACTTTC. The chain couples TRBV19 to TRBJ2-6; 7 nucleotides match TRBD1. The CDR3 consists of 18 residues. The germline CDR1 and CDR2 sequences are LNHDA and SQIVND (reference sequence). With 3 bases clipped from V and 0 bases from J, the junction kept 8 bases outside the gene matches. The full variable domain, rest sourced from reference TRBV19 and TRBJ2-6, is DGGITQSPKYLFRKEGQNVTLSCEQNLNHDAMYWYRQDPGQGLRLIYYSQIVNDFQKGDIAEGYSVSREKKESFPLTVTSAQKNPTAFYLCASSIMGQSASGANVLTFGAGSRLTVL.

This clone has only a few counts. The CDR3 region has the DNA TGTGCCAGCAGTTTGGGTAGTCAGGGGGGTCGGGAGCAGTACTTC. Translated: CASSLGSQGGREQYF. The rearrangement links TRBV27 to TRBJ2-7, with D perhaps matching TRBD1 (7 bases). Trimming stripped 3 bases from V and 7 bases from J, with 19 bases between. Germline lookup yields CDR1 MNHEY and CDR2 SMNVEV (reference sequence). This CDR3 spans 15 amino acids.

The rearrangement links TRBV16 to TRBJ2-7, with 7 bases lining up with TRBD1. Germline values: CDR1 KGHSY, CDR2 FQNENV. This CDR3 is built from 13 residues. V trimming: 6 bases; J trimming: 7 bases; junction bases outside the gene matches: 9. The CDR3 DNA reads TGTGCCAGCAGTCCCCTTAGGGGGCAAGAGCAGTACTTC. Translated: CASSPLRGQEQYF.

V usage is TRBV5-5 and J usage is TRBJ1-2; unclear D gene. The CDR3 loop spans 12 amino acids. V lost 0 bases and J 5 bases, leaving 5 bases between the germline ends. Germline CDR1 reads SGHKS; CDR2 reads YYEKEE (reference sequence). The CDR3 loop reads CASSLEQYGYTF. In DNA form, the CDR3 reads TGTGCCAGCAGCTTGGAACAGTATGGCTACACCTTC.

The chain carries TRBV28 and TRBJ1-2; 9 positions agree with TRBD1. The V segment lost 6 bases and the J segment 12 bases; nucleotides outside the gene matches: 11. Germline V gene sequence: CDR1 MDHEN, CDR2 SYDVKM. The CDR3 contains 13 residues. The CDR3, as DNA: TGTGCCAGCAGAACCGGGACAGGGCCAGCGGACACCTTC. It translates to CASRTGTGPADTF.

The V gene is TRBV6-2 or TRBV6-3, the J gene TRBJ2-3, with 7 bases identical to TRBD1. The V and J ends lost 6 bases and 6 bases, in that order; junction bases with no gene match: 6. Looked up from germline, CDR1 is MNHEY and CDR2 is SVGEGT. The CDR3 contains 13 residues. In nucleotides, the CDR3 is TGTGCCAGCAGCCTTGGACAGGTTGATACGCAGTATTTT. The encoded protein is CASSLGQVDTQYF.

The J gene is TRBJ1-4, the V gene TRBV6-1, with D tentatively TRBD1 (5 bases). Trimming left V 3 bases short and J 0 bases short, with 14 bases between. Germline CDR1 is MNHNS and CDR2 is SASEGT. The CDR3 covers 17 residues. CDR3 amino acids: CASSDRARVATNEKLFF. DNA of the CDR3: TGTGCCAGCAGTGACAGGGCACGAGTTGCAACTAATGAAAAACTGTTTTTT.

The V and J genes are TRBV4-1 and TRBJ2-7, with D possibly being TRBD2 (6 bases). Germline V lookup: CDR1 MGHRA, CDR2 YSYEKL. The CDR3 is 15 residues long. Trimming shortened V by 4 bases and J by 7 bases, and 20 bases separated the two germline ends. This chain's CDR3 is CASSPAPAGGGEQYF. CDR3 sequence (DNA): TGCGCCAGCAGCCCCGCCCCCGCAGGTGGGGGGGAGCAGTACTTC.

CDR3 sequence reads: CASSQTGVHQPQHF. In DNA form, the CDR3 reads TGTGCCAGCAGCCAGACAGGGGTTCATCAGCCCCAGCATTTT. This chain uses TRBV11-2 with TRBJ1-5; 8 nucleotides agree with TRBD1. The CDR3 is 14 residues long. Germline trimming cut 5 bases from V and 5 bases from J; bases unmatched to any gene: 5. Germline assignment: CDR1 SGHAT and CDR2 FQNNGV.

The rearrangement uses TRBV6-5 and TRBJ1-1, with 7 bases aligning to TRBD1. This CDR3 region has 15 residues. V shed 5 bases and J 1 base; nucleotides not matched to a gene: 7. In germline, CDR1 is MNHEY, CDR2 SVGAGI. The CDR3 nucleotides are TGTGCCAGCAGTCCTCAACAGGGGTCGAACACTGAAGCTTTCTTT. It translates to CASSPQQGSNTEAFF.